The rows below give T cell receptor beta chains drawn from one sample of a study of T cells after yellow fever vaccination. MiXCR, applied by TCRdb to the 5' RACE reads, yields one record per CDR3 protein. The table has a few hundred thousand distinct CDR3 sequences, about 4% seen once. This sample comprised PBMCs, obtained 5 days after the yellow fever booster vaccination. Receptor source: a man between 18 and 35 years old who received the YFV17D yellow fever vaccine. The CDR3 runs from the conserved cysteine through the conserved F or W. The D gene is left open where the match is weak. The size field is filled for only some rows; it gives once, few, many or a size class.

>TRBV18|few|TRBJ2-7|TRBD1
TGTGCCAGCTCACCGACAGGGGCGCTCGAGCAGTACTTC
CASSPTGALEQYF
>TRBV5-1|few|TRBJ2-7|TRBD1
TGCGCCAGCACCAGGACAGGCACCCGCGGGCCGGTCTACGAGCAGTACTTC
CASTRTGTRGPVYEQYF
>TRBV12-3/TRBV12-4|-|TRBJ2-6|TRBD1
TGTGCCAGCAGTTCGAGGACAGGGGGCCCCCTGAACTCTGGGGCCAACGTCCTGACTTTC
CASSSRTGGPLNSGANVLTF
>TRBV7-2|few|TRBJ1-5|-
TGTGCCAGCAGCTTAGACCACAATCAGCCCCAGCATTTT
CASSLDHNQPQHF
>TRBV7-8|few|TRBJ2-2|-
TGTGCCAGCAACCGTCGGGACTCCCACCGGTGGACCGGGGAGCTGTTTTTT
CASNRRDSHRWTGELFF
>TRBV20-1|many|TRBJ1-5|-
TGCAGTGCTAGCGAACCCGGCGGGGTCTATAGCAATCAGCCCCAGCATTTT
CSASEPGGVYSNQPQHF
>TRBV12-3/TRBV12-4|-|TRBJ2-2|-
TGTGCCAGCAGTACCGGGACTGTCACCGGGGAGCTGTTTTTT
CASSTGTVTGELFF
>TRBV29-1|few|TRBJ1-1|-
TGCAGCGTCCCCCGTGGGGGGATGAACACTGAAGCTTTCTTT
CSVPRGGMNTEAFF
>TRBV4-3|few|TRBJ2-1|TRBD2
TGCGCCAGCAGCCGCCTAGCGGGGGTCGGTGATTGGCAGTTCTTC
CASSRLAGVGDWQFF
>TRBV5-1|few|TRBJ1-2|-
TGCGCCACCCGGGAAGCTACAGGGAATTACTATGGCTACACCTTC
CATREATGNYYGYTF
>TRBV12-3/TRBV12-4|few|TRBJ2-2|TRBD2
TGTGCCAGCAGCCGGGGGGGGCTAGACACCGGGGAGCTGTTT
CASSRGGLDTGELF
>TRBV15|-|TRBJ2-6|TRBD1
TGTGCCACCAGCAGGGCCGGACAGGGCTCCTCTGGGGCCAACGTCCTGACTTTC
CATSRAGQGSSGANVLTF
>TRBV27|many|TRBJ1-2|-
TGTGCCAGCAGTCCTACAGGGAGAGGCTACACCTTC
CASSPTGRGYTF
>TRBV11-2|few|TRBJ1-1|-
TGTGCCAGCAGCCCGAGACCCCTGACAGAAATGAACACTGAAGCTTTCTTT
CASSPRPLTEMNTEAFF
>TRBV30|-|TRBJ2-2|-
TGTGCCTGGAGTGTCGGGGGATACACCGGGGAGCTGTTTTTT
CAWSVGGYTGELFF
>TRBV6-5|-|TRBJ2-4|-
TGTGCCAGCAGTGTCCTCCGGGGAAACATTCAGTACTTC
CASSVLRGNIQYF
>TRBV20-1|few|TRBJ1-1|-
TGCAGTGCTATTGATGCGGGGGCTTACACTGAAGCTTTCTTT
CSAIDAGAYTEAFF
>TRBV2|-|TRBJ2-5|-
TGTGCCAGCAGTTATAGCGGCGGGGATTTAGAGACCCAGTACTTC
CASSYSGGDLETQYF
>TRBV21-1|many|TRBJ2-6|-
TGTGCCAGCCCTCGGGACAGGGGGCCTGGGGCCAACGTCCTGACTTTC
CASPRDRGPGANVLTF
>TRBV5-4|-|TRBJ2-1|TRBD1
TGTGCCAGCAGCTTGGGGTTGGGACAGGGCGCTAAGGGGTACAATGAGCAGTTCTTC
CASSLGLGQGAKGYNEQFF
>TRBV24-1|-|TRBJ1-3|-
TGTGCCACCAGTGACTCGAGGGGAACGGGAAACACCATATATTTT
CATSDSRGTGNTIYF
>TRBV12-3/TRBV12-4|-|TRBJ2-2|-
TGTGCCAGCACCCTACAACAGGGTTCCGGGGAGCTGTTTTTT
CASTLQQGSGELFF
>TRBV4-3|-|TRBJ1-3|-
TGCGCCAGCAGCCAAGATAGGCGATCCTCTGGAAACACCATATATTTT
CASSQDRRSSGNTIYF
>TRBV20-1|many|TRBJ2-3|TRBD2
TGCAGTGCTATCCACCTAGCGGGGGGCACAGATACGCAGTATTTT
CSAIHLAGGTDTQYF